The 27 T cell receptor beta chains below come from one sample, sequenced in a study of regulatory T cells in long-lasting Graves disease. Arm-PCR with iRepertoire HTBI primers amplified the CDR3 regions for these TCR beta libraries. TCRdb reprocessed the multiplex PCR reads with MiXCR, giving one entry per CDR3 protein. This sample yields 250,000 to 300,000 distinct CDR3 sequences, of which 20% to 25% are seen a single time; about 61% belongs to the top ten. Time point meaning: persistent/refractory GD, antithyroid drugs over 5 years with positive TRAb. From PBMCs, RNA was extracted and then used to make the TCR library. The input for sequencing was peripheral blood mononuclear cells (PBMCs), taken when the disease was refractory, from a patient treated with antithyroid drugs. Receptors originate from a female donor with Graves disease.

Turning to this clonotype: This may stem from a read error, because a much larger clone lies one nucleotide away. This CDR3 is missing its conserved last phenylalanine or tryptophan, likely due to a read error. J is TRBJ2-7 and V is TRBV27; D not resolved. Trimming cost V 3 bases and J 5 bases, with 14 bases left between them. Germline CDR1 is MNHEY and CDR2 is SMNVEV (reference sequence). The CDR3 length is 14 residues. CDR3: CASSFFGSSNEQYL. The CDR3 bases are TGTGCCAGCAGTTTCTTCGGTAGCAGCAACGAGCAGTACCTC.

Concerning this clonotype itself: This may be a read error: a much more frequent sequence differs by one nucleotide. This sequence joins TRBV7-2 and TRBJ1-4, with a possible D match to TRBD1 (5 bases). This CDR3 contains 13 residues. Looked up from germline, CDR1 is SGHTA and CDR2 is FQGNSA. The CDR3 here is CASSTALGGKLSF. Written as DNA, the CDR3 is TGTGCCAGCAGCACCGCCTTGGGGGGGAAACTGTCTTTT.

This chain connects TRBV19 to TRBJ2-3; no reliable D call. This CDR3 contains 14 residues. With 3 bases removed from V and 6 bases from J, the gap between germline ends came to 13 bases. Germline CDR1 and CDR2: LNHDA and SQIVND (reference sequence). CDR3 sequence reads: CASSIRSYLDTQYF. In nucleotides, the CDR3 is TGTGCCAGTAGTATTCGCTCTTATCTGGATACGCAGTATTTT.

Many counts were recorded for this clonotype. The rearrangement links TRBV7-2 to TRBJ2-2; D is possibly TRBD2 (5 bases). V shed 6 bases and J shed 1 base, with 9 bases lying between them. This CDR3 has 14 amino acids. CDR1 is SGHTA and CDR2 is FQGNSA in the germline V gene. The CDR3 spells CASSRTRNTGELFF. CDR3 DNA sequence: TGTGCCAGCAGTAGAACTAGGAACACCGGGGAGCTGTTTTTT.

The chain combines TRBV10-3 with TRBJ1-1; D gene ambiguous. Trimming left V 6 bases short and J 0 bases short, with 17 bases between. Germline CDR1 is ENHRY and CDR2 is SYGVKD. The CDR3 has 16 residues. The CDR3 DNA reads TGTGCCATCAGACCCACAGCGGGAGAGGTGAACACTGAAGCTTTCTTT. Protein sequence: CAIRPTAGEVNTEAFF.

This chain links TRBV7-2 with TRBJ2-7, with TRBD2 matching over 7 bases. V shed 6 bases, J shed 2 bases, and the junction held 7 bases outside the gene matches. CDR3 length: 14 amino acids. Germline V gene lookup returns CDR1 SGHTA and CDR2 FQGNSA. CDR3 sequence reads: CASSWGGGAYEQYF. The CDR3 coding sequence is TGTGCCAGCAGTTGGGGCGGGGGTGCCTACGAGCAGTACTTC.

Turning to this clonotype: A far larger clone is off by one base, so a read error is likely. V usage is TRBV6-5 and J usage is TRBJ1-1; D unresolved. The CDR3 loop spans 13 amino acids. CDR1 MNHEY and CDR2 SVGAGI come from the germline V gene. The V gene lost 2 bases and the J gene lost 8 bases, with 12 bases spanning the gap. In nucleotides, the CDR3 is TGTGCCAGCAGTTACCCTCGGGCCGGAGAAGCTTTCTTT. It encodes CASSYPRAGEAFF.

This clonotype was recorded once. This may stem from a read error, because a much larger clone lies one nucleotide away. CDR3 amino acids: CASSADRTYYEQYF. The CDR3 nucleotides are TGTGCCAGCAGTGCGGACAGGACCTACTACGAGCAGTACTTC. This chain joins TRBV6-2 or TRBV6-3 and TRBJ2-7; the match to TRBD1 covers 7 bases. Germline CDR1 is MNHEY and CDR2 is SVGEGT. The CDR3 is made up of 14 amino acids. With V trimmed by 5 bases and J by 3 bases, 7 bases remained unmatched.

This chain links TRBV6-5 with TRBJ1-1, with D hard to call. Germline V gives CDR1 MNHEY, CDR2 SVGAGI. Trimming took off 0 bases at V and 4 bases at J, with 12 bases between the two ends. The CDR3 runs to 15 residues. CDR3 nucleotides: TGTGCCAGCAGTTACTCGGATGGGCCTGTCACTGAAGCTTTCTTT. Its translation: CASSYSDGPVTEAFF.

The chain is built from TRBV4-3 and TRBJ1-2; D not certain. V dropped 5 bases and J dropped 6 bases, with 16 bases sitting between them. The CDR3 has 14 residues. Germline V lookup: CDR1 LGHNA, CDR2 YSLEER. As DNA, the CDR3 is TGCGCCAGCAGCACCTGGGCCAAAGACGATGGCTACACCTTC. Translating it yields CASSTWAKDDGYTF.

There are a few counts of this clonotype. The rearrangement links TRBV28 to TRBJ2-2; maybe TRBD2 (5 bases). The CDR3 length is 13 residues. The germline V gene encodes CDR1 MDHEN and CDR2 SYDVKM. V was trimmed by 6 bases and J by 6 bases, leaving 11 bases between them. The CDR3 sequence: CASRGLRAGELFF. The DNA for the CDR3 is TGTGCCAGCAGAGGACTTCGTGCCGGGGAGCTGTTTTTT.

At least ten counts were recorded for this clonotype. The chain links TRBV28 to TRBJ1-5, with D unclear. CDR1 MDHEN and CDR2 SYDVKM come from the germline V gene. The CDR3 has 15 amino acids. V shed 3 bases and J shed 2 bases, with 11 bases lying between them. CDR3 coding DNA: TGTGCCAGCAGTTTTGAGGGTTGGGGCAATCAGCCCCAGCATTTT. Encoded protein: CASSFEGWGNQPQHF.

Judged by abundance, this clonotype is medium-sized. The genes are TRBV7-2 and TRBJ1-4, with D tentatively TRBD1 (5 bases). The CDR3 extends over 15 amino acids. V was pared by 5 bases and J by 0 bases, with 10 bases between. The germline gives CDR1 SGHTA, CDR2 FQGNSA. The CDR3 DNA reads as TGTGCCAGCAGCGCTGACAGTGCAACTAATGAAAAACTGTTTTTT. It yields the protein CASSADSATNEKLFF.

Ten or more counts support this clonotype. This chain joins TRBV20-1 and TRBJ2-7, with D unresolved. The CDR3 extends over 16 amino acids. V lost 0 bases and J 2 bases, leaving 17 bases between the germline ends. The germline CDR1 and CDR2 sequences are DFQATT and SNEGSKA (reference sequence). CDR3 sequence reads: CSARDTRTANPYEQYF. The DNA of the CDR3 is TGCAGTGCTAGAGACACAAGAACGGCTAACCCCTACGAGCAGTACTTC.

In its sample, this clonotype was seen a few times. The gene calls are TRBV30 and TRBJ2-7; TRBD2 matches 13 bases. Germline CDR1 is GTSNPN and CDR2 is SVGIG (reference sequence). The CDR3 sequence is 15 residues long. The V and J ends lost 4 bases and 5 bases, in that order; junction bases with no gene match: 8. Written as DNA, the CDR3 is TGTGCCTGGACCGCCGGACTAGCGGGAGTAGACGAGCAGTACTTC. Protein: CAWTAGLAGVDEQYF.

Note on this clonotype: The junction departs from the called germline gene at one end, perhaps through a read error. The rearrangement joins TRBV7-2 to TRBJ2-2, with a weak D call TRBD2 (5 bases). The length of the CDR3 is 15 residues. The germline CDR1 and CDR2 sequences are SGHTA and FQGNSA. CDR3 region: CASSQVESGTGELFF. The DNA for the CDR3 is TGCGCCAGCAGCCAAGTGGAGTCGGGGACCGGGGAGCTGTTTTTT. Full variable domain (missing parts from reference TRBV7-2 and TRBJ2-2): GAGVSQSPSNKVTEKGKDVELRCDPISGHTALYWYRQSLGQGLEFLIYFQGNSAPDKSGLPSDRFSAERTGGSVSTLTIQRTQQEDSAVYLCASSQVESGTGELFFGEGSRLTVL.

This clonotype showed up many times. CDR3 in amino acids: CASSLIKSLGGLAGEETQYF. DNA of the CDR3: TGTGCCAGCAGCTTGATTAAAAGCCTCGGAGGACTAGCGGGAGAGGAGACCCAGTACTTC. The chain joins TRBV11-2 to TRBJ2-5; TRBD2 aligns across 13 bases. CDR1 and CDR2 from the germline V gene are SGHAT and FQNNGV. The CDR3 consists of 20 residues. After removal of 3 bases from V and 5 bases from J, the junction contained 18 bases not matched to a gene.

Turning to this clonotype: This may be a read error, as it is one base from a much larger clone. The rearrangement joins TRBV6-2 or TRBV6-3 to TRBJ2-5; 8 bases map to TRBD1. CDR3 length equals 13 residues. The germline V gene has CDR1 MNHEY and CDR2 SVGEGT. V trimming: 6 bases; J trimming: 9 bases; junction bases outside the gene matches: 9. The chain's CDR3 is CASRETGDEAQYF. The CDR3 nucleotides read TGTGCCAGCAGGGAGACAGGGGACGAGGCCCAGTACTTC.

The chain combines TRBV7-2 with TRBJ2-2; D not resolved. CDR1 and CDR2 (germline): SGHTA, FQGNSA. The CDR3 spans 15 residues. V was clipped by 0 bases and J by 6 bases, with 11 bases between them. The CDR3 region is CASSLADGFPGELFF. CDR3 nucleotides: TGTGCCAGCAGCTTAGCGGATGGTTTCCCCGGGGAGCTGTTTTTT.

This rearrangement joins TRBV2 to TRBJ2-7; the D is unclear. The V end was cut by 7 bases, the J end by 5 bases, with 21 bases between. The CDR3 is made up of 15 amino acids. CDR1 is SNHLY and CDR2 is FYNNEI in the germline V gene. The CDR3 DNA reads TGTGCCAGCACCGCGCCTTTAGACCTGGGGAACGAGCAGTACTTC. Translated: CASTAPLDLGNEQYF.

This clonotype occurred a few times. The CDR3 nucleotides are TGCGCCAGCAGCCAAGTCCATGTTCCGGTTTACGAGCAGTACTTC. Its translation: CASSQVHVPVYEQYF. The chain has TRBV4-3 and TRBJ2-7; D gene unclear. V was pared by 1 base and J by 4 bases, with 14 bases between. Germline values: CDR1 LGHNA, CDR2 YSLEER. This CDR3 spans 15 amino acids.

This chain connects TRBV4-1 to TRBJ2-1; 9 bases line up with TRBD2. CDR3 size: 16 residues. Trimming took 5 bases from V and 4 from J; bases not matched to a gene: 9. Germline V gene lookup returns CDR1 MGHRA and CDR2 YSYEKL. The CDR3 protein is CASSTLAGVRYNEQFF. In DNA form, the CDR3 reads TGCGCCAGCAGCACCTTAGCGGGAGTAAGGTACAATGAGCAGTTCTTC.

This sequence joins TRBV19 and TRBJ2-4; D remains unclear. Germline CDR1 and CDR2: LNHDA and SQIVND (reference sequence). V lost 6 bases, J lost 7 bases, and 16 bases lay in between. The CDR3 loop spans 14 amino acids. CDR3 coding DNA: TGTGCCAGTAGCCTCCGTGAGTGGCCCAACATTCAGTACTTC. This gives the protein CASSLREWPNIQYF.

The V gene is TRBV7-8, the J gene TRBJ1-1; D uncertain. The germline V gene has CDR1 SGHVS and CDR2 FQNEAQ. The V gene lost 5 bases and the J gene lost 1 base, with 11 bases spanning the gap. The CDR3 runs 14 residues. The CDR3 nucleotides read TGTGCCAGCAGCCAGATCCCCCGGAACACTGAAGCTTTCTTT. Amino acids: CASSQIPRNTEAFF.

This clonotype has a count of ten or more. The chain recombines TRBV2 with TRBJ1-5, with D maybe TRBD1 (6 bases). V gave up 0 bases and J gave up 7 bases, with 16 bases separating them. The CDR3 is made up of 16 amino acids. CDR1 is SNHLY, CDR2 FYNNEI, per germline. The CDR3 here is CASSEARGASLQPQHF. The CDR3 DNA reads TGTGCCAGCAGTGAAGCACGGGGGGCGTCTTTACAGCCCCAGCATTTT. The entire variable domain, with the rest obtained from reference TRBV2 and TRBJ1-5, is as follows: EPEVTQTPSHQVTQMGQEVILRCVPISNHLYFYWYRQILGQKVEFLVSFYNNEISEKSEIFDDQFSVERPDGSNFTLKIRSTKLEDSAMYFCASSEARGASLQPQHFGDGTRLSIL.

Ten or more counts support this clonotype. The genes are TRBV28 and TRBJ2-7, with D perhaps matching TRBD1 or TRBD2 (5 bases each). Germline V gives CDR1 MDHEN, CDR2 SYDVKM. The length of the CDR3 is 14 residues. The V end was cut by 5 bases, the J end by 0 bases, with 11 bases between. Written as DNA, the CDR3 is TGTGCCAGCAGTCGGGACGCCAGCTCCTACGAGCAGTACTTC. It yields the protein CASSRDASSYEQYF. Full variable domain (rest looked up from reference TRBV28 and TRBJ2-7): DVKVTQSSRYLVKRTGEKVFLECVQDMDHENMFWYRQDPGLGLRLIYFSYDVKMKEKGDIPEGYSVSREKKERFSLILESASTNQTSMYLCASSRDASSYEQYFGPGTRLTVT.

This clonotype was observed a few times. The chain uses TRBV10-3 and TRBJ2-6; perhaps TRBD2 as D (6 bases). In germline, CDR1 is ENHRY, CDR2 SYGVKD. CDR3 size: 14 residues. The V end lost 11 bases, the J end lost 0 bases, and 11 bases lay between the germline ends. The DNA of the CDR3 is TGTGCCTTGCGGGAAAACTCTGGGGCCAACGTCCTGACTTTC. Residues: CALRENSGANVLTF.